This T cell receptor (beta chain) was retrieved from a study of cytomegalovirus exposure and HLA in healthy donors. Looking at the study overall: There were roughly 80 million unique TCRs (from HLA-typed donors) in an early data release. Regarding the study as a whole: Cytomegalovirus-associated TCR beta chains were listed, numbering 150 to 200.

The CDR3 runs 16 residues. CDR1 is SGHTS and CDR2 is YDEGEE in the germline V gene. Trimming stripped 2 bases from V and 5 bases from J, with 16 bases between. PCR was performed using 60 Vbeta and 13 Jbeta primers. Profiling relied on immunoSEQ multiplex PCR, and the TCRdb table lists in-frame clones only, not all of them. The repertoire holds 95,000 to 150,000 clones, with roughly 80% as singletons. As for this clone: Its antigen is currently unknown.

The gene calls are TRBV5-8 and TRBJ1-4; possible D gene TRBD1, 5 bases. The TCR sequence derives from a man younger than 40 in good health and CMV-seronegative. What was sequenced was PBMCs. CDR3 in DNA: TGTGCCAGCAGCTTCTTCGGGGGTGGTGTAAATGAAAAACTGTTTTTT. Translated, it gives CASSFFGGGVNEKLFF.